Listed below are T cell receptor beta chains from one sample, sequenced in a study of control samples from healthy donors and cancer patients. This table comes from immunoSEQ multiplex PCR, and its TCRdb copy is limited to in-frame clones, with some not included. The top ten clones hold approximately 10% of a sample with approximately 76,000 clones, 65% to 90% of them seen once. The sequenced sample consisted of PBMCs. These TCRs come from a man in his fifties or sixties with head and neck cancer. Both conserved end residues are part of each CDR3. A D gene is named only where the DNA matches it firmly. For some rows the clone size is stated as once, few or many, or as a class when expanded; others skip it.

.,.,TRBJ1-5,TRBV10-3,TGTGCCATCAGTGAGTCAGTCGGACAGACCCGTGGGCCCCAGCATTTT,CAISESVGQTRGPQHF
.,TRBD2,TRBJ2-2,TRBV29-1,TGCAGCGTCCAGGAGCTAGCGGGAGTTGGGGAGCTGTTTTTT,CSVQELAGVGELFF
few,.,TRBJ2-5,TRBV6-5,TGTGCCGGAGACACTAACTCCCTGACCCAGTACTTC,CAGDTNSLTQYF
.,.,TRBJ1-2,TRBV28,TGTGCCAGCAGTTTACTGGACCCTGGATATGGCTACACCTTC,CASSLLDPGYGYTF
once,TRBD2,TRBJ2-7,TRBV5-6,TGTGCCAGCAGCCCGGGGGGACACGAGCAGTACTTC,CASSPGGHEQYF
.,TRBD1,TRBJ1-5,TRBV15,TGTGCCACCAGCAGGAGACCCGACAGGGGGAGCAATCAGCCCCAGCATTTT,CATSRRPDRGSNQPQHF
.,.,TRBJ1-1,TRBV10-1,TGCGCCAGCAGCCTGGGACGTCGCCACACTGAAGCTTTCTTT,CASSLGRRHTEAFF
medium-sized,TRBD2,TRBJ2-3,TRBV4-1,TGCGCCAGCAGCCGCCTCCCAGCGGGGACAGATACGCAGTATTTT,CASSRLPAGTDTQYF
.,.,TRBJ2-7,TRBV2,TGTGCCAGCAGGAAAGAGGGAACCTCCTACGAGCAGTACTTC,CASRKEGTSYEQYF
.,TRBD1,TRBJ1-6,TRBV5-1,TGCGCCAGCAGCCTCGCTGGGGACCAGGGGGCTTCACCCCTCCACTTT,CASSLAGDQGASPLHF
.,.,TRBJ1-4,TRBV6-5,TGTGCCAGCAGTTACGCGGGGACCGAAAAACTGTTTTTT,CASSYAGTEKLFF
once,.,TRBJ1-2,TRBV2,TGTGCCAGCAGTGCTGACAGCTATGGCTACACCTTC,CASSADSYGYTF
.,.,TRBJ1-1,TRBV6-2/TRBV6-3,TGTGCCAGCAGTTTAAGACCTAAAAGGGGCAACACTGAAGCTTTCTTT,CASSLRPKRGNTEAFF
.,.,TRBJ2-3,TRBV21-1,TGTGCCAGCAGCACTCGGACTAGCGGGGGAGATACGCAGTATTTT,CASSTRTSGGDTQYF
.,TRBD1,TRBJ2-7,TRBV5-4,TGTGCCAGCAGCCCCCTGCGGACAGGTGCCTACGAGCAGTACTTC,CASSPLRTGAYEQYF
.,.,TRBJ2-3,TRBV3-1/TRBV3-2,TGTGCCAGCAGCCCTCGGTCCGGGGCCCGGTATTTT,CASSPRSGARYF
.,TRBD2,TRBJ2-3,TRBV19,TGTGCCAGTAACCTAGCGGGCCCAGGGGATACGCAGTATTTT,CASNLAGPGDTQYF
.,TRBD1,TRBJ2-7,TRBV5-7,TGTGCCAGCAGCTTGAGGGACAGGGGCTACGAGCAGTACTTC,CASSLRDRGYEQYF
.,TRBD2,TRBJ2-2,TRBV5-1,TGCGCCAGCAGCTTATCCGCGGGAGTAACCGGGGAGCTGTTTTTT,CASSLSAGVTGELFF
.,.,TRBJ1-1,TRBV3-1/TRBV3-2,TGTGCCAGCAGCTTGACAGAGAACACTGAAGCTTTCTTT,CASSLTENTEAFF
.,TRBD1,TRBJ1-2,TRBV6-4,TGTGCCAGCAGTGACTCGAGCAGGGGGGACGGCTACACCTTC,CASSDSSRGDGYTF
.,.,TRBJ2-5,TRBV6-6,TGTGCCAGCAGTTCGCCGGGACGAAGGACCCAGTACTTC,CASSSPGRRTQYF
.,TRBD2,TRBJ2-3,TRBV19,TGTGCCAGTAGCTTCCTATCCGGGACTAGCGGCACAGATACGCAGTATTTT,CASSFLSGTSGTDTQYF
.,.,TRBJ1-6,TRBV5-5,TGTGCCAGCAGCCGAGAGAACGAGAATTCACCCCTCCACTTT,CASSRENENSPLHF
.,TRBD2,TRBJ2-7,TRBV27,TGTGCCAGCAGTTTGGGAGGGTACGAGCAGTACTTC,CASSLGGYEQYF
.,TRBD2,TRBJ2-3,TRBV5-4,TGTGCCAGCAGCAAGGGACTAGCCAACACAGATACGCAGTATTTT,CASSKGLANTDTQYF
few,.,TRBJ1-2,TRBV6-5,TGTGCCAGCAGTTATGCCCCCACTTATGGCTACACCTTC,CASSYAPTYGYTF
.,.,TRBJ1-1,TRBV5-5,TGTGCCAGCAGGGCGGACGGGACTCGGGCTTTCTTT,CASRADGTRAFF
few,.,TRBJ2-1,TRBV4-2,TGTGCCAGCAGCCAAGATAGCGCCACCTACAATGAGCAGTTCTTC,CASSQDSATYNEQFF
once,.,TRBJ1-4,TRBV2,TGTGCCAGCAGTGAATCGACGGGAAAATCTGAAAAACTGTTTTTT,CASSESTGKSEKLFF
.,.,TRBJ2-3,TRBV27,TGTGCCAGCAGATACACTTGGGGGCGGGACGGGGATACGCAGTATTTT,CASRYTWGRDGDTQYF
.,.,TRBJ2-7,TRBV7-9,TGTGCCAGCAGCTTACCCGGGAGCTCCTACGAGCAGTACTTC,CASSLPGSSYEQYF
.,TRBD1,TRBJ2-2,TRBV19,TGTGCCAGTAGTATCCCCTCGGACAGGTTTGACACCGGGGAGCTGTTTTTT,CASSIPSDRFDTGELFF
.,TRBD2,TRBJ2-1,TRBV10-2,TGCGCCAGCAGTGAGTCGCTGGGACTAGCGGGATCCTCCTACAATGAGCAGTTCTTC,CASSESLGLAGSSYNEQFF